This section outlines one TCR beta chain sequence together with its context. Libraries were prepared by immunoSEQ multiplex PCR; TCRdb keeps only in-frame clonotypes and omits some of them. The sample has about 51,000 clones, about nine tenths seen once. This record comes from a study of control samples from healthy donors and cancer patients. Trimming took 3 bases from V and 3 from J, leaving 15 bases between them. This CDR3 is 15 amino acids long. CDR1 is MGHRA, CDR2 YSYEKL, per germline. This receptor was identified in a man over 45 with head and neck cancer. Material: PBMCs. The chain recombines TRBV4-1 with TRBJ2-7; no clear D gene. CDR3 sequence: CASSHPGSSDYEQYF. CDR3 in DNA: TGCGCCAGCAGCCATCCCGGGTCTTCCGACTACGAGCAGTACTTC.